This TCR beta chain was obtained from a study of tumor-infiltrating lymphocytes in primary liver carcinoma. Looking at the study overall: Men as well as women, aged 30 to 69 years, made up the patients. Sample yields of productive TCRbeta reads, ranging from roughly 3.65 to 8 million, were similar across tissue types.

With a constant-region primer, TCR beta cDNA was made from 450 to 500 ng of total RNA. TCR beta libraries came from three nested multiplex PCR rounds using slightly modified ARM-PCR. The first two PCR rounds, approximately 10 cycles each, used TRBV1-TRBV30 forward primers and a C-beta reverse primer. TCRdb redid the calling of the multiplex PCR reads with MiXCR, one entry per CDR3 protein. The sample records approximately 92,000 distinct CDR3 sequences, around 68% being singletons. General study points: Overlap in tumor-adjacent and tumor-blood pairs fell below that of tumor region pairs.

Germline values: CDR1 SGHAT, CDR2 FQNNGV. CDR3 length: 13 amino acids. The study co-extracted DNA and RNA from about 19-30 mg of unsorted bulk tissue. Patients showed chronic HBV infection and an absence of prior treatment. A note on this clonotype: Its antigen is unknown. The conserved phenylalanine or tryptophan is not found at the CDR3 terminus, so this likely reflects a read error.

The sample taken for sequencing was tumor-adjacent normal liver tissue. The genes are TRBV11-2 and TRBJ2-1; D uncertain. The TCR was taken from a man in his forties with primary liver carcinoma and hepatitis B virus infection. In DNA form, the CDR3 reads TGTGCCAGTAGCTTAAATGATGCCTATGAGCAGTTCTCG. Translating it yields CASSLNDAYEQFS.